This T cell receptor beta chain comes out of a study of CD8 T cells in ankylosing spondylitis. General study results and limits: Reports of some motif variants in reactive arthritis synovial fluid and blood predate this one. Within ankylosing spondylitis blood, a TCR beta motif made up of eight highly homologous variants appeared to be characteristic. Enrichment of disease-linked clones was reportedly significant in matched ankylosing spondylitis synovial fluid.

The V end was cut by 6 bases, the J end by 12 bases, with 20 bases between. This CDR3 is built from 14 residues. One entry per CDR3 protein, called by TCRdb with MiXCR from the 5' RACE reads. The sample has about 800,000 distinct CDR3 sequences, 12% seen once. This clonotype was observed a handful of times. Its antigen is unknown. The sequence was obtained from a male donor with ankylosing spondylitis. Source material: blood, either unsorted or a sorted T cell fraction (not recorded which). The chain has TRBV12-3 or TRBV12-4 and TRBJ1-4, with a weak D call TRBD1 (6 bases). The CDR3 DNA reads TGTGCCAGCAGCCCCGGGACACGATGGGGGCAACTGTTTTTT. This sequence encodes CASSPGTRWGQLFF.